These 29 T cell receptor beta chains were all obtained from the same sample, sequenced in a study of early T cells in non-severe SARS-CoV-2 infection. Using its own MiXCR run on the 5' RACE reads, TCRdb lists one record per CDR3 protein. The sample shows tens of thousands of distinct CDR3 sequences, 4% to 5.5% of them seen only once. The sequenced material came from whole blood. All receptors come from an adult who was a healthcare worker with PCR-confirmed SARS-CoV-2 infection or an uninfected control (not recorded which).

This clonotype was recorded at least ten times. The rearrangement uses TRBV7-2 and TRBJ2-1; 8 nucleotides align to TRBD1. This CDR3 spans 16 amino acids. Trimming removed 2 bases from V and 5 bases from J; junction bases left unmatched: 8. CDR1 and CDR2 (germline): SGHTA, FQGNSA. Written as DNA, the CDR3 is TGTGCCAGCAGCTTAAAGGGACAGGACGTTAACAATGAGCAGTTCTTC. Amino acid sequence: CASSLKGQDVNNEQFF.

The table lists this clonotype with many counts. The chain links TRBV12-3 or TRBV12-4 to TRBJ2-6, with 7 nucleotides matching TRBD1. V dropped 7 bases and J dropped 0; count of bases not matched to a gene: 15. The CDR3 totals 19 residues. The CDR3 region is CASTRDSWGVISGANVLTF. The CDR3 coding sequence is TGTGCCAGCACCAGGGACAGTTGGGGAGTAATCTCTGGGGCCAACGTCCTGACTTTC.

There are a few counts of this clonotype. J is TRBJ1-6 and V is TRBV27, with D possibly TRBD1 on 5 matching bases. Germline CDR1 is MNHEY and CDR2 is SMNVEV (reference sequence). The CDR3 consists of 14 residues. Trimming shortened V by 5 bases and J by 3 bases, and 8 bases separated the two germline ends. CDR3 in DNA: TGTGCCAGCAGTCCGGGGCTCTATAATTCACCCCTCCACTTT. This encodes CASSPGLYNSPLHF.

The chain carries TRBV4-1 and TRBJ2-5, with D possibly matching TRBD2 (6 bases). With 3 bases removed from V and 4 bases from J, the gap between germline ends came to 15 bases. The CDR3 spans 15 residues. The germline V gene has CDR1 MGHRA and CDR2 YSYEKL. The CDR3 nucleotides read TGCGCCAGCAGCCAGGGTTGGGGGGTTGGAGAGACCCAGTACTTC. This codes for CASSQGWGVGETQYF.

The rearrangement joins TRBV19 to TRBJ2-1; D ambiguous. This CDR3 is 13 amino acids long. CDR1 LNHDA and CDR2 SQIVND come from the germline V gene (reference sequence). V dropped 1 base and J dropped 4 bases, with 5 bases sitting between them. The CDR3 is CASSIVTYNEQFF. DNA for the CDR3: TGTGCCAGTAGTATAGTTACATACAATGAGCAGTTCTTC.

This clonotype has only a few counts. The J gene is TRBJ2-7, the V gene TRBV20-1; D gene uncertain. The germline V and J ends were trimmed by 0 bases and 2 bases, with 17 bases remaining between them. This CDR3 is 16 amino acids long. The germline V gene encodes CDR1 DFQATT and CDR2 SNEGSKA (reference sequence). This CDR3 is CSARDLRANAAYEQYF. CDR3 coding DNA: TGCAGTGCTAGAGATCTTAGGGCCAACGCGGCCTACGAGCAGTACTTC.

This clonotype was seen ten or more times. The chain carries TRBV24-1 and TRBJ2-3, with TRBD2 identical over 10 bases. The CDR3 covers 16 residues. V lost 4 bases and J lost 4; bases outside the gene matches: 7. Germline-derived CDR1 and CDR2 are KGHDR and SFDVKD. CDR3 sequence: CATSDLSSGSADTQYF. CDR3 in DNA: TGTGCCACCAGTGACCTGTCTAGCGGGAGTGCAGATACGCAGTATTTT.

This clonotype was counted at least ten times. CDR3 loop: CSAIILTGWYPEQYF. CDR3 DNA sequence: TGCAGTGCTATAATCTTGACAGGGTGGTACCCCGAGCAGTACTTC. The rearrangement uses TRBV20-1 and TRBJ2-7, with TRBD1 identical over 7 bases. Germline V gene lookup returns CDR1 DFQATT and CDR2 SNEGSKA (reference sequence). CDR3 length equals 15 residues. Trimming cost V 4 bases and J 6 bases; bases outside gene matches: 15.

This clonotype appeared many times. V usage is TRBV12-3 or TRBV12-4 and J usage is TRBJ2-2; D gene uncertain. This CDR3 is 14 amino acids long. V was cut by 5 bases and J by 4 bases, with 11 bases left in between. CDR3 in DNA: TGTGCCAGCAGTCCCCTAATGGTCACCGGGGAGCTGTTTTTT. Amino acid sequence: CASSPLMVTGELFF.

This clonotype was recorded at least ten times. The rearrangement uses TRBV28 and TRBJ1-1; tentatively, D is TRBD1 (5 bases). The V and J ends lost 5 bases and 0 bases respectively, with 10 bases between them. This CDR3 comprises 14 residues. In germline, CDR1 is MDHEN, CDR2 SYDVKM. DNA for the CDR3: TGTGCCAGCAGTGGGGGACGTATGAACACTGAAGCTTTCTTT. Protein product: CASSGGRMNTEAFF.

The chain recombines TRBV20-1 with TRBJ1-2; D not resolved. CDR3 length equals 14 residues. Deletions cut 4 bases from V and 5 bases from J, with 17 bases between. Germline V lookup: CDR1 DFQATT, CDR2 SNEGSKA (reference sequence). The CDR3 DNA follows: TGCAGTGCTAAGTCTACACGAAGGTTGTATGGCTACACCTTC. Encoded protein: CSAKSTRRLYGYTF.

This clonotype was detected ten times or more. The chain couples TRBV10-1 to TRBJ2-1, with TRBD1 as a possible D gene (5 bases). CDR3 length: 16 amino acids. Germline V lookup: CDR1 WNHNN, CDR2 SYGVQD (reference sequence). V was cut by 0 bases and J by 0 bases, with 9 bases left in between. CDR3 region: CASSESTASSYNEQFF. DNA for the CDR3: TGCGCCAGCAGTGAGTCGACAGCCAGCTCCTACAATGAGCAGTTCTTC.

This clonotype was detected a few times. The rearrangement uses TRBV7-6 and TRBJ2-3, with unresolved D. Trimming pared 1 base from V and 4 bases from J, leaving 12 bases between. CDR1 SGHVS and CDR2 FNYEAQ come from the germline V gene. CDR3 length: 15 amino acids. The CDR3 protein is CASSLEAQVPDTQYF. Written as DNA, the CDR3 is TGTGCCAGCAGCTTAGAAGCCCAGGTCCCAGATACGCAGTATTTT.

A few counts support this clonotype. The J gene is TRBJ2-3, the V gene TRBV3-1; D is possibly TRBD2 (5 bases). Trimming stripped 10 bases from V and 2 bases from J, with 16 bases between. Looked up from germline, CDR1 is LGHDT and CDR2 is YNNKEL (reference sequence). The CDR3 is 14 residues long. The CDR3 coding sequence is TGTGCCACGGAAGGAGGAGATAACACAGATACGCAGTATTTT. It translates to CATEGGDNTDTQYF.

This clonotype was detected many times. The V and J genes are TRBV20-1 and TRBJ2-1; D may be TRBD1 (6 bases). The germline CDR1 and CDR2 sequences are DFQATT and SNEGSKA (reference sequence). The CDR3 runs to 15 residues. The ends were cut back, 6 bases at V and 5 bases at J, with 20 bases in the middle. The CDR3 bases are TGCAGTGCCGGCCTAGGGTCCAGGGGAAACAATGAGCAGTTCTTC. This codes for CSAGLGSRGNNEQFF.

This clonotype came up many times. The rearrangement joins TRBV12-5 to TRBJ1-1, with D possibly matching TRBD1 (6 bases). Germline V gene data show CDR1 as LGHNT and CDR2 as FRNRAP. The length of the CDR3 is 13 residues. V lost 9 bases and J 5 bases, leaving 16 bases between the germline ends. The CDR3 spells CASSSGVWTEAFF. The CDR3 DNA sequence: TGTGCTAGCTCCTCAGGGGTTTGGACTGAAGCTTTCTTT.

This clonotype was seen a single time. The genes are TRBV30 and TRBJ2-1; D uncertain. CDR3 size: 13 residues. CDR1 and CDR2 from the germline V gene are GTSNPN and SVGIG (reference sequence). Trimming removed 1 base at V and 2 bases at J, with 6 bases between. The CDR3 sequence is CAWSEGTYNEQFF. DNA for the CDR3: TGTGCCTGGAGTGAAGGGACCTACAATGAGCAGTTCTTC. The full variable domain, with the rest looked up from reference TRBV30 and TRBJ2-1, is SQTIHQWPATLVQPVGSPLSLECTVEGTSNPNLYWYRQAAGRGLQLLFYSVGIGQISSEVPQNLSASRPQDRQFILSSKKLLLSDSGFYLCAWSEGTYNEQFFGPGTRLTVL.

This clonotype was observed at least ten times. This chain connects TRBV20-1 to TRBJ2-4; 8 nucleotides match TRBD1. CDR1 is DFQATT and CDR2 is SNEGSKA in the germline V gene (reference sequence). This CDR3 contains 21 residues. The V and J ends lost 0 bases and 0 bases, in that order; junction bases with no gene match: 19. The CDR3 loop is CSARDRPGGEIPRLAKNIQYF. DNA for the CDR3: TGCAGTGCTAGAGATCGTCCAGGGGGCGAGATCCCCCGACTAGCCAAAAACATTCAGTACTTC.

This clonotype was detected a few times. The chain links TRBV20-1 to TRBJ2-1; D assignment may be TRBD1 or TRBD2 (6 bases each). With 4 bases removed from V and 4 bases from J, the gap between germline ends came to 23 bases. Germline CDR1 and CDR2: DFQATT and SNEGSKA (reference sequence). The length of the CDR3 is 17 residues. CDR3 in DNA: TGCAGTGCTAAGGGACACAGGAGGGCTAAACGGTACAATGAGCAGTTCTTC. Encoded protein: CSAKGHRRAKRYNEQFF.

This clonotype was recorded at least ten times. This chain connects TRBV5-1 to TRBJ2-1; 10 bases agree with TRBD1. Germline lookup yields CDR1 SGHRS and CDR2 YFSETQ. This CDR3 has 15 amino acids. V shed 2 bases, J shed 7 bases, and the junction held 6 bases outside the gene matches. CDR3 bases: TGCGCCAGCAGCTTAGGGACAGGGGCGAGTAATGAGCAGTTCTTC. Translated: CASSLGTGASNEQFF.

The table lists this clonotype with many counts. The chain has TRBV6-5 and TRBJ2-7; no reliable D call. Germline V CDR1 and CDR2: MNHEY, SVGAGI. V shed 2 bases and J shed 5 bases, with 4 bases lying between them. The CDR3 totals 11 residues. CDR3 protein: CASSYLDEQYF. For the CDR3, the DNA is TGTGCCAGCAGTTACCTCGACGAGCAGTACTTC.

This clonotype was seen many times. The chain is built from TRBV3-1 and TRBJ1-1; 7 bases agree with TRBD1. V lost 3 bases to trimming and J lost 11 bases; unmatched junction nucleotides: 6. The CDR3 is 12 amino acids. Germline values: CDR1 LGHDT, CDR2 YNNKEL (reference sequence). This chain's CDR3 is CASSQGQLGAFF. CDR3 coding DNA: TGTGCCAGCAGCCAGGGACAGTTAGGGGCTTTCTTT.

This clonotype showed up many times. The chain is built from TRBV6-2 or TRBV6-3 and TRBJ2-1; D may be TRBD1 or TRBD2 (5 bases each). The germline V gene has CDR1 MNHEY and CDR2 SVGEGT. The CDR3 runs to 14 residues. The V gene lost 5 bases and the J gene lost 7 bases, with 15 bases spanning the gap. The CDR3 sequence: CASSTNWGRNEQFF. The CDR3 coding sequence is TGTGCCAGCAGTACAAACTGGGGGAGAAATGAGCAGTTCTTC.

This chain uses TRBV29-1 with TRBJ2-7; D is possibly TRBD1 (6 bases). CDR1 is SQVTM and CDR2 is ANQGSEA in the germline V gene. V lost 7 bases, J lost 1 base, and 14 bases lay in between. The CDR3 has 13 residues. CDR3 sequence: CSASGTGSYEQYF. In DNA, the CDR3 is TGCAGCGCCTCGGGCACAGGGTCCTACGAGCAGTACTTC.

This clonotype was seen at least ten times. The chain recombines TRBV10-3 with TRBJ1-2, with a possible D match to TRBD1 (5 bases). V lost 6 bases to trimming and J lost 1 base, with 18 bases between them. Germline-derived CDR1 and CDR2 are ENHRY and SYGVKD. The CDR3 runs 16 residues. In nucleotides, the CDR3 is TGTGCCATCAGGGACACCGGACCCTCAAATAACTATGGCTACACCTTC. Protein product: CAIRDTGPSNNYGYTF.

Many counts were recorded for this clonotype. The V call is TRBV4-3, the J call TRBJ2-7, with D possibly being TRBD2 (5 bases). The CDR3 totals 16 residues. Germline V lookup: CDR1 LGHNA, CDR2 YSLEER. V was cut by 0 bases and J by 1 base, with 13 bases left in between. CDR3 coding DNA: TGCGCCAGCAGCCAAGAAGCCGGGATGGGGTCCTACGAGCAGTACTTC. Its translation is CASSQEAGMGSYEQYF.

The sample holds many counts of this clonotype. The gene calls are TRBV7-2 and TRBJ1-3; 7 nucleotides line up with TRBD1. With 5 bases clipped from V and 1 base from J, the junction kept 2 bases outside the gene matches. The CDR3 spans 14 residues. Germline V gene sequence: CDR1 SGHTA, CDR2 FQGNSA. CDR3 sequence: CASSTGVSGNTIYF. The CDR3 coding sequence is TGTGCCAGCAGCACAGGGGTATCTGGAAACACCATATATTTT. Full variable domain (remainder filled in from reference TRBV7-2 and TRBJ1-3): GAGVSQSPSNKVTEKGKDVELRCDPISGHTALYWYRQSLGQGLEFLIYFQGNSAPDKSGLPSDRFSAERTGGSVSTLTIQRTQQEDSAVYLCASSTGVSGNTIYFGEGSWLTVV.

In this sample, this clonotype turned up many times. DNA for the CDR3: TGCAGCGTTGAAACCATTGGGACACTTCCTGGCTACACCTTC. It is translated as CSVETIGTLPGYTF. The chain combines TRBV29-1 with TRBJ1-2, with D perhaps matching TRBD1 (6 bases). Germline loops: CDR1 SQVTM, CDR2 ANQGSEA. Trimming cost V 2 bases and J 7 bases, with 17 bases left between them. This CDR3 is 14 amino acids long.

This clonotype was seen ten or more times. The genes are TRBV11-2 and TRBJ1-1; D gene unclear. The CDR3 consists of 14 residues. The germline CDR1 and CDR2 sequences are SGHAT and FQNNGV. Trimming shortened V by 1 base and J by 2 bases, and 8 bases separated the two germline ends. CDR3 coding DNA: TGTGCCAGCAGCTTAGGACCACCAAACACTGAAGCTTTCTTT. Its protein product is CASSLGPPNTEAFF.